This T cell receptor beta chain is from a study of T cells in Graves' hyperthyroidism and ophthalmopathy. Study-wide background: Initial diagnosis, before any treatment, was when peripheral blood was collected. Study-wide findings and caveats: In the blood, most expanded thyroid clonotypes above 0.001 appeared as well.

The table lists this clonotype with many counts. The antigen is not known. The source material, RNA transcripts, was used to amplify TCR beta CDR3 regions. When the TCR CDR3 underwent first-round RT-PCR, the HTBI primer set was used. TCRdb reprocessed the multiplex PCR reads with MiXCR, giving one entry per CDR3 protein. The sample holds hundreds of thousands of distinct CDR3 sequences, 14% to 15% seen once. The CDR3 runs to 13 residues. In germline, CDR1 is SGHRS, CDR2 YFSETQ. Trimming took 0 bases from V and 5 from J, leaving 8 bases between them. The V gene is TRBV5-1, the J gene TRBJ1-1; D is uncertain. The material sequenced was blood. This sequence originates from a man aged 18-30 years with Graves' ophthalmopathy. CDR3 protein: CASSLGIGTEAFF. DNA of the CDR3: TGCGCCAGCAGCTTGGGTATTGGGACTGAAGCTTTCTTT.